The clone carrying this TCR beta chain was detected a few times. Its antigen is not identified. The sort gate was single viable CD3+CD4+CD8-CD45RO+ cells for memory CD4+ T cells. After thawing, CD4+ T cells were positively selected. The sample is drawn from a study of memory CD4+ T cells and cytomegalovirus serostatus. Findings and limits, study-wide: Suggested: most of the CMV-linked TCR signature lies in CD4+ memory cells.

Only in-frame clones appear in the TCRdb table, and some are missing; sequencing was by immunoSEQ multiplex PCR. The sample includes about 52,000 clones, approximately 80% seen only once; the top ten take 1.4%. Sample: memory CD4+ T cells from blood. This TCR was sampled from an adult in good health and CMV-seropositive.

This chain's CDR3 is CASSDTGGNQPQHF. In DNA form, the CDR3 reads TGTGCCAGCAGTGATACAGGGGGCAATCAGCCCCAGCATTTT. V gene TRBV28 combines with J gene TRBJ1-5, with 7 bases matching TRBD1. The trim removed 5 bases at V and 2 bases at J, leaving 3 bases unmatched. CDR1 MDHEN and CDR2 SYDVKM come from the germline V gene. The CDR3 sequence is 14 residues long.